This T cell receptor beta chain derives from a study of identical twins. TCRdb re-called the 5' RACE reads with MiXCR, one entry per CDR3 protein. The sample shows about 890,000 distinct CDR3 sequences, around 12% of them seen only once. The CDR3 is made up of 14 amino acids. Germline CDR1 MNHEY, CDR2 SVGEGT. The V and J ends lost 6 bases and 5 bases, in that order; junction bases with no gene match: 3. This same sample was also part of a study on yellow fever vaccine responses in identical twins.

The sequenced sample consisted of PBMCs. The chain couples TRBV6-2 or TRBV6-3 to TRBJ2-1, with 11 bases that match TRBD2. The receptor was isolated from a woman younger than 35 in good health. CDR3 in amino acids: CASRVAGGNNEQFF. The DNA of the CDR3 is TGTGCCAGCAGGGTAGCGGGGGGGAACAATGAGCAGTTCTTC.